This T cell receptor beta chain was profiled in a study of CD8+ T cells in alopecia areata. Study in general: Treatment comprised oral tofacitinib, 5 to 10 mg twice daily, in treated patients. People stayed on tofacitinib for 6 to 18 months, then stopped the drug for 6 months.

This clone was recorded a few times. Its antigen is as yet unknown. RNA extraction was followed by reverse transcription into cDNA, which acted as the sequencing template. Assay used: immunoSEQ multiplex PCR; TCRdb lists only in-frame clones, some missing. The sample consists of over 15,000 clones, 50% to 75% of them appearing once. This CDR3 is 12 amino acids long. The V gene end was trimmed by 8 bases and the J gene end by 1 base; junction bases not matched to a gene: 1. Looked up from germline, CDR1 is SGHTA and CDR2 is FQGNSA. Study observations and caveats: Scalp specimens additionally yield sequences from normal skin's resident alphabeta T cells. Affected scalp, especially in alopecia totalis/universalis, had a higher clonality than normal scalp did.

Peripheral blood and lesional scalp punch biopsies came from alopecia areata patients. The TCR was taken from a human donor with alopecia areata. The chain couples TRBV7-2 to TRBJ2-5; TRBD1 aligns across 7 bases. What was sequenced was skin. In DNA, the CDR3 is TGTGCCAGCCGGGACAGCCAAGAGACCCAGTACTTC. It encodes CASRDSQETQYF.